This TCR beta chain was sequenced in a study of CD8+ T cells in alopecia areata. Extracted from the samples, RNA was reverse transcribed into cDNA to serve as the sequencing template. Data came from immunoSEQ multiplex PCR; TCRdb stores just in-frame clones and leaves some out. This table holds roughly 130,000 clones, 58% found once. Findings and limits, study-wide: Normal skin's resident alphabeta T cells are also sequenced in scalp samples.

Notes on this clone: The antigen remains unidentified.

Trimming shortened V by 2 bases and J by 5 bases, and 13 bases separated the two germline ends. This CDR3 has 15 amino acids. CDR1 MNHEY and CDR2 SMNVEV come from the germline V gene (reference sequence). The input for sequencing was CD4+ T cells sorted from blood, taken at week 0. The source is a human donor with alopecia areata. This sequence joins TRBV27 and TRBJ2-1, with D perhaps TRBD1 (6 bases). For the CDR3, the DNA is TGTGCCAGCAGTTTAGGGCAGGGGAGAAACAATGAGCAGTTCTTC. Its translation: CASSLGQGRNNEQFF.